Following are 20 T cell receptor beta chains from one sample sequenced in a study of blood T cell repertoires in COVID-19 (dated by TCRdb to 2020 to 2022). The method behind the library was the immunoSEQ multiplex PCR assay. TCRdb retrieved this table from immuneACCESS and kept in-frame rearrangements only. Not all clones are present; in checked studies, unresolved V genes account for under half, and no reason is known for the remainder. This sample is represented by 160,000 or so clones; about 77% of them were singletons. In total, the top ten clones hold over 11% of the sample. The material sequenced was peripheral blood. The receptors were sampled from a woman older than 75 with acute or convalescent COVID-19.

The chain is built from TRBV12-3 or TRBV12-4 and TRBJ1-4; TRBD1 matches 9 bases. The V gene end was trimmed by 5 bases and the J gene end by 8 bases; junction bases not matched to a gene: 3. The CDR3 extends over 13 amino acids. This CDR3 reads CASSTGQGEKLFF. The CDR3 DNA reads TGTGCCAGCAGTACCGGACAGGGGGAAAAACTGTTTTTT.

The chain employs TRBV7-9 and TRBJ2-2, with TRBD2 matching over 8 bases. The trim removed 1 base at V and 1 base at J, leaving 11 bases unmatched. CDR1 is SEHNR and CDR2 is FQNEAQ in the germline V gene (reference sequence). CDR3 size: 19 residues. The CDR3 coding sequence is TGTGCCAGCAGCTTAGGGATTGCCAGCGGGGGAGAGAACACCGGGGAGCTGTTTTTT. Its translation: CASSLGIASGGENTGELFF.

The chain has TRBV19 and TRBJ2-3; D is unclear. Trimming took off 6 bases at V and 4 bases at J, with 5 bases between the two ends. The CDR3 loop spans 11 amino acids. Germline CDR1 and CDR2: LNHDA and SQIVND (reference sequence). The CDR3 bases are TGTGCCAGTAGCTCTCCAGATACGCAGTATTTT. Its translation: CASSSPDTQYF.

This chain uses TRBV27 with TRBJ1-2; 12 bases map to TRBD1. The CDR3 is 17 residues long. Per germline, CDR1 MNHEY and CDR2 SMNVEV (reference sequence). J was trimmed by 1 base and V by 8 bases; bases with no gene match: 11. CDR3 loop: CASGPGTGGSLNYGYTF. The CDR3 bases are TGTGCCAGCGGGCCTGGGACAGGGGGCAGCCTTAACTATGGCTACACCTTC.

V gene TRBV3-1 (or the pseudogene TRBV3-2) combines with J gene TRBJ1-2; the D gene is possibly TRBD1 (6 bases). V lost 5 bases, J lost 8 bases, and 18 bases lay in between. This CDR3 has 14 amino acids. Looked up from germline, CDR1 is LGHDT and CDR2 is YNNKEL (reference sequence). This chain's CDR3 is CASSESARGYGYTF. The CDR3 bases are TGTGCCAGCAGCGAAAGTGCCAGGGGATACGGCTACACCTTC.

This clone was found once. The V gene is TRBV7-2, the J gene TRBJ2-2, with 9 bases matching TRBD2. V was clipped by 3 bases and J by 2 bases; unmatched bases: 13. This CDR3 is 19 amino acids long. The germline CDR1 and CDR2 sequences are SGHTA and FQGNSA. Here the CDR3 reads CASSLTAGGPRINTGELFF. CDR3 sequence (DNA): TGTGCCAGCAGCTTGACAGCGGGGGGCCCTCGAATTAACACCGGGGAGCTGTTTTTT.

CDR3 sequence reads: CSASGQNGYTF. In DNA form, the CDR3 reads TGCAGTGCTTCGGGACAGAATGGCTACACCTTC. The chain uses TRBV20-1 and TRBJ1-2; 7 bases map to TRBD1. The CDR3 is made up of 11 amino acids. The germline V gene has CDR1 DFQATT and CDR2 SNEGSKA (reference sequence). The trim removed 5 bases at V and 6 bases at J, leaving 3 bases unmatched.

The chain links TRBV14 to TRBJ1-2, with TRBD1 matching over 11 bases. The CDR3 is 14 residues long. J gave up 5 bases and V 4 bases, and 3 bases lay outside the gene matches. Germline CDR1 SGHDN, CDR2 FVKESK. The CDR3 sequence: CASSRDRGRYGYTF. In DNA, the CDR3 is TGTGCCAGCAGCCGGGACAGGGGGAGGTATGGCTACACCTTC.

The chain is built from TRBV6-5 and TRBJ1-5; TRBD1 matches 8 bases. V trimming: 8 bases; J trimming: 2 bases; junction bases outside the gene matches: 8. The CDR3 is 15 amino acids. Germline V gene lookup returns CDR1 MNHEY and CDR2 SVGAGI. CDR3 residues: CASSQSTGGNQPQHF. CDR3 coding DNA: TGTGCCAGCTCCCAGTCGACAGGGGGCAATCAGCCCCAGCATTTT.

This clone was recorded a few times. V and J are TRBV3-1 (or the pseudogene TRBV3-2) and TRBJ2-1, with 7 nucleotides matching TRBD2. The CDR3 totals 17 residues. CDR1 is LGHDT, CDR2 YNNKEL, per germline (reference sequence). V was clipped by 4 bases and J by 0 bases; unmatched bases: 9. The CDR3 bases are TGTGCCAGCAGCCCCCGACTAGCACACTCCTCCTACAATGAGCAGTTCTTC. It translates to CASSPRLAHSSYNEQFF.

The DNA for the CDR3 is TGTGCCAGCAGTTCGCGCCGACAGGGAGGTGTCAATCAGCCCCAGCATTTT. Its protein is CASSSRRQGGVNQPQHF. The chain has TRBV28 and TRBJ1-5; TRBD1 matches 7 bases. Per the germline V gene, CDR1 is MDHEN and CDR2 is SYDVKM. The CDR3 contains 17 residues. V gave up 4 bases and J gave up 3 bases; unmatched junction bases: 12.

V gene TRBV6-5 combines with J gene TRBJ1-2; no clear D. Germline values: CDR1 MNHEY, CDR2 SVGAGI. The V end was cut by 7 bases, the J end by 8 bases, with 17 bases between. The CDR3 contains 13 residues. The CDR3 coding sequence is TGTGCCAGCACCCTAACAAGGAGCTGGGGCTACACCTTC. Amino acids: CASTLTRSWGYTF.

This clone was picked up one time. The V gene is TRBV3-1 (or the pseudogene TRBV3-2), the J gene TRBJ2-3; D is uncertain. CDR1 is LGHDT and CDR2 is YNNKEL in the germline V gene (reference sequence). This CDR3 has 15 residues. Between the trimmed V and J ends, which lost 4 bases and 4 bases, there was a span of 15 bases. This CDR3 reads CASSPVTSEPDTQYF. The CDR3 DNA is TGTGCCAGCAGCCCGGTCACCTCCGAACCAGATACGCAGTATTTT.

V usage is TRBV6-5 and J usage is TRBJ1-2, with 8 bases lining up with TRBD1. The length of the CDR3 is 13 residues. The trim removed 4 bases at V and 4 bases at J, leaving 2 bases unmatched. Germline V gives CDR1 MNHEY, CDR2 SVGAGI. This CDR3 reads CASSLTGVYGYTF. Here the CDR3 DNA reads TGTGCCAGCAGTTTGACAGGGGTCTATGGCTACACCTTC.

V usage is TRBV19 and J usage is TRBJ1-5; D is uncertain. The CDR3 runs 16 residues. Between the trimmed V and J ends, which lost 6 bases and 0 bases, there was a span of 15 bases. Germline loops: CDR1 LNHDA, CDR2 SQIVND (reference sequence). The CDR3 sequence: CASSPGGHYSNQPQHF. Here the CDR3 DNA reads TGTGCCAGTAGCCCCGGAGGGCATTATAGCAATCAGCCCCAGCATTTT.

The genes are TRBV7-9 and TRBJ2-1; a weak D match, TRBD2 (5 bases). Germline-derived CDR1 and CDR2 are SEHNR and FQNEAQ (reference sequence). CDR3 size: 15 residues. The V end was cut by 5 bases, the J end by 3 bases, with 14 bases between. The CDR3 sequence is CASSPSGWDYNEQFF. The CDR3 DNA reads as TGTGCCAGCAGCCCCTCGGGGTGGGACTACAATGAGCAGTTCTTC.

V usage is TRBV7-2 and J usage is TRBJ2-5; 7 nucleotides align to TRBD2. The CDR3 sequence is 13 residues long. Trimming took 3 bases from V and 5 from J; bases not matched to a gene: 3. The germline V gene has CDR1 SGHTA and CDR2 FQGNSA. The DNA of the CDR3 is TGTGCCAGCAGCTTGGACGGGGGGGAGACCCAGTACTTC. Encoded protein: CASSLDGGETQYF. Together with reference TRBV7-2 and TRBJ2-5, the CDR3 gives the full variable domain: GAGVSQSPSNKVTEKGKDVELRCDPISGHTALYWYRQSLGQGLEFLIYFQGNSAPDKSGLPSDRFSAERTGGSVSTLTIQRTQQEDSAVYLCASSLDGGETQYFGPGTRLLVL.

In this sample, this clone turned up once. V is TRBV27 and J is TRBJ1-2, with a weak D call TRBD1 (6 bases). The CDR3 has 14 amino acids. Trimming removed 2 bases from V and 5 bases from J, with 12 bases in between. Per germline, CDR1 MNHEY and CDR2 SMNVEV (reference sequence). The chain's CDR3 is CASSLKPGAYGYTF. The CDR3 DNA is TGTGCCAGCAGTTTAAAGCCAGGGGCGTATGGCTACACCTTC.

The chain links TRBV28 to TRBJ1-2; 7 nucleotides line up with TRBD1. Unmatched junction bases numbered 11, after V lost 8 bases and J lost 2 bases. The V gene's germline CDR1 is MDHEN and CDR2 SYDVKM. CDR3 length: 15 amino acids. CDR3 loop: CASQDRQGRNYGYTF. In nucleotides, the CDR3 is TGTGCCAGCCAAGACAGACAGGGAAGGAACTATGGCTACACCTTC.

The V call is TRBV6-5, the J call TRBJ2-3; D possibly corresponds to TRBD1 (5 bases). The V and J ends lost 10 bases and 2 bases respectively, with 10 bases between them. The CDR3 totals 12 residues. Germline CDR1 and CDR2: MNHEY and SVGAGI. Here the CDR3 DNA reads TGTGCCACCAGGGCAGACACAGATACGCAGTATTTT. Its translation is CATRADTDTQYF.